What follows is one T cell receptor beta chain and its context. The target of this receptor is not known. The input lacks base qualities; no much larger clone sits a single base away. The source of the sample is a study of radiation and T cells in renal cell carcinoma (dated by TCRdb to the early 2020s). In the study overall: The samples were obtained from a clinical trial, where primary renal cell carcinomas were treated with 15 Gy stereotactic body radiation therapy and then removed by nephrectomy 4 weeks afterward. In total, some 50 samples underwent TCR beta sequencing: some 25 tumors plus 27 peripheral blood samples. In the roughly 54 samples combined, 4 million to 5 million unique CDR3 nucleotide sequences were found, encoding some 2,500,000 unique CDR3 amino acid sequences.

Broad study findings and their caveats: In blood, the top tumor clonotypes increased from baseline to 2 weeks after radiation and then shrank by 4 weeks, which suggests a temporary expansion of tumor-resident clones. Dynamics of the blood repertoire were not tracked past 4 weeks after treatment. With a single-armed trial design, the study had no way to address how radiation dose or scheduling affects the TCR repertoire. Because no pretreatment tumor biopsies were available, whether clonotypes were present in the tumor at baseline could not be determined.

Following the manufacturer's recommendations, the immunoSEQ kit was used to generate TCR beta libraries from genomic DNA. For library preparation, a first multiplex PCR was performed with proprietary primers, followed by a second PCR in which unique barcodes were added, and bead cleanups were performed after each round. A kit-provided positive control reaction and a negative control reaction were included in every sample batch. The final libraries were assessed on an Agilent 4200 TapeStation D1000 ScreenTape, pooled by volume, and quantified by qPCR. Sequencing was performed on an Illumina NextSeq500 with a MidOutput 150-cycle cartridge, and 156 Read1 and 15 Index1 cycles were run with kit custom primers. The pooled library was loaded at around 0.93 pM with 20% PhiX control spiked in. For the original study's pipeline: Vendor-processed data were analyzed in R, with a clonotype defined as all T cells sharing the same CDR3 nucleotide sequence. For clone abundance analyses, frequencies were normalized to the 10,000 most abundant clones per sample. Public T cell clones, which averaged fewer than five per sample, were removed prior to analysis. Tumor-enriched clonotypes and baseline blood-enriched clonotypes were defined as those with an abundance difference of at least 32-fold between compartments. Clonotypes expanded or contracted between blood time points were identified with a beta-binomial differential abundance model. Tumor-blood repertoire similarity was measured with the Baroni-Urbani and Buser coefficient, and groups were compared using two-tailed Wilcoxon tests in R. Sourced from immuneACCESS, this table was stored by TCRdb with only in-frame sequences that have V and J called. A share of the clones is absent; for the studies checked, an unresolved V gene accounts for under half, and the remainder has no known explanation. V and J calls and clone size are given by that table; D and trimming were obtained from the DNA. This sample lists about 21,000 clones; about 80% were detected once. The leading ten clones occupy approximately 42% of the sample.

V drops 5 bases and J drops 0 bases, leaving 3 bases in between. Measured from the cysteine to the phenylalanine, the CDR3 is 12 residues long. CDR3 DNA is the only sequence kept; it has 36 bases, read in frame from the first base. CDR1 and CDR2 (SNHLY, FYNNEI) derive from the germline V gene. This sample's time point label indicates: baseline pretreatment blood. The label giving this sample's treatment or condition can be read as: 15 Gy SBRT to primary tumor, nephrectomy 4 weeks later. To follow tumor-enriched clonotypes, serial peripheral blood was collected from radiation-treated patients at baseline and at 2 weeks and 4 weeks after SBRT. Renal cell carcinoma with clear cell pathology was present in all patients. Genomic DNA for TCR sequencing was prepared using the QIAamp DNA Blood Mini Kit (Qiagen). Only samples passing all quality control checks were included in the analyses.

This chain is built from TRBV2 and TRBJ2-3, with the identity of the D gene unclear. The origin of this receptor is a man between 60 and 75 years old with renal cell carcinoma. The starting material was blood, obtained from a patient whose treatment included radiotherapy and nephrectomy. The DNA reads as follows: TGTGCCAGCAGTCTTAGCACAGATACGCAGTATTTT. Translated, it reads CASSLSTDTQYF.